One and the same sample provided the 32 T cell receptor beta chains below, sequenced in a study of shared clonotypes between healthy human individuals. This table comes from immunoSEQ multiplex PCR, and its TCRdb copy is limited to in-frame clones, with some not included. The table has roughly 1.5 million clones, about 98% seen once. The sequenced sample consisted of naive CD4+ T cells sorted from blood. Subset specified: CD45RA+ positively selected. These receptors all come from a man aged 30-40 years in good health.

The DNA of the CDR3 is TGTGCCAGCAGCTCCGGGACAGGGGGCAACGGGGAGCTGTTTTTT. Amino acid sequence: CASSSGTGGNGELFF. The chain has TRBV5-4 and TRBJ2-2, with 12 nucleotides matching TRBD1. Germline values: CDR1 SGHNT, CDR2 YYREEE (reference sequence). V lost 3 bases to trimming and J lost 7 bases; unmatched junction nucleotides: 4. The CDR3 loop spans 15 amino acids.

The chain is built from TRBV5-5 and TRBJ2-7; D gene ambiguous. Trimming cost V 5 bases and J 4 bases, with 19 bases left between them. Germline values: CDR1 SGHKS, CDR2 YYEKEE (reference sequence). CDR3 size: 15 residues. The CDR3 DNA reads as TGTGCCAGCAGGGCGCTTCACCCAGCTAATTACGAGCAGTACTTC. Its protein is CASRALHPANYEQYF. The full variable domain, with the rest looked up from reference TRBV5-5 and TRBJ2-7, is DAGVTQSPTHLIKTRGQQVTLRCSPISGHKSVSWYQQVLGQGPQFIFQYYEKEERGRGNFPDRFSARQFPNYSSELNVNALLLGDSALYLCASRALHPANYEQYFGPGTRLTVT.

V is TRBV5-6 and J is TRBJ1-1; D is uncertain. This CDR3 has 15 amino acids. Trimming took 4 bases from V and 1 from J, leaving 14 bases between them. Per the germline V gene, CDR1 is SGHDT and CDR2 is YYEEEE. This chain's CDR3 is CASSRLGSANTEAFF. CDR3 nucleotides: TGTGCCAGCAGCCGCCTCGGGTCGGCGAACACTGAAGCTTTCTTT.

V usage is TRBV7-2 and J usage is TRBJ2-2; D perhaps matches TRBD2 (6 bases). Germline V CDR1 and CDR2: SGHTA, FQGNSA. Trimming cost V 1 base and J 7 bases, with 16 bases left between them. The CDR3 has 16 amino acids. The CDR3 DNA reads as TGTGCCAGCAGCTTAGTTCTAGCGAGCTTAGGCGGGGAGCTGTTTTTT. Amino acids: CASSLVLASLGGELFF.

The chain combines TRBV11-2 with TRBJ1-4, with D perhaps matching TRBD1 (6 bases). From germline, CDR1 is SGHAT and CDR2 FQNNGV. This CDR3 comprises 13 residues. Trimming removed 6 bases from V and 5 bases from J, with 10 bases in between. CDR3 amino acids: CASRQGLNEKLFF. For the CDR3, the DNA is TGTGCCAGCAGACAGGGCCTGAATGAAAAACTGTTTTTT.

This chain uses TRBV10-1 with TRBJ2-7, with D tentatively TRBD2 (7 bases). Trimming pared 2 bases from V and 3 bases from J, leaving 14 bases between. Germline V gives CDR1 WNHNN, CDR2 SYGVQD (reference sequence). The CDR3 is 15 amino acids. CDR3 protein: CASSEGGLAVYEQYF. For the CDR3, the DNA is TGCGCCAGCAGTGAGGGGGGGCTAGCGGTCTACGAGCAGTACTTC.

The rearrangement links TRBV11-2 to TRBJ2-7; TRBD1 aligns across 7 bases. The CDR3 is 15 residues long. The V and J ends lost 5 bases and 0 bases, in that order; junction bases with no gene match: 7. The germline CDR1 and CDR2 sequences are SGHAT and FQNNGV. The CDR3 sequence: CASSRMDRFSYEQYF. In DNA, the CDR3 is TGTGCCAGCAGCCGGATGGACAGGTTCTCCTACGAGCAGTACTTC.

With respect to this clone: Other DNA sequences in this sample translate to the same CDR3. The chain is built from TRBV18 and TRBJ2-3; 11 nucleotides align to TRBD2. Trimming cost V 6 bases and J 3 bases; bases outside gene matches: 5. The CDR3 spans 15 residues. CDR1 KGHSH and CDR2 LQKENI come from the germline V gene. This chain's CDR3 is CASSLTSGTTDTQYF. DNA of the CDR3: TGTGCCAGCTCCCTGACTAGCGGGACGACAGATACGCAGTATTTT.

In DNA, the CDR3 is TGTGCCAGCAGCCAACTAGCGGGAGGGACAGATACGCAGTATTTT. Residues: CASSQLAGGTDTQYF. V and J are TRBV7-8 and TRBJ2-3; 13 bases map to TRBD2. V lost 5 bases and J lost 3; bases outside the gene matches: 2. CDR3 length: 15 residues. Germline loops: CDR1 SGHVS, CDR2 FQNEAQ.

The V gene is TRBV7-2, the J gene TRBJ1-2; D possibly corresponds to TRBD1 (5 bases). The CDR3 has 13 residues. The ends were cut back, 4 bases at V and 3 bases at J, with 9 bases in the middle. The germline V gene encodes CDR1 SGHTA and CDR2 FQGNSA. The chain's CDR3 is CASSSGTDYGYTF. Here the CDR3 DNA reads TGTGCCAGCAGCTCGGGGACGGACTATGGCTACACCTTC.

This chain links TRBV5-1 with TRBJ1-1; TRBD1 matches at 8 bases. The CDR3 extends over 16 amino acids. V gave up 3 bases and J gave up 0 bases; unmatched junction bases: 7. CDR1 SGHRS and CDR2 YFSETQ come from the germline V gene. The chain's CDR3 is CASSSRTGQVNTEAFF. DNA of the CDR3: TGCGCCAGCAGCTCGCGGACAGGGCAAGTGAACACTGAAGCTTTCTTT.

The chain couples TRBV4-2 to TRBJ2-1; 9 positions agree with TRBD2. The CDR3 spans 17 residues. Germline values: CDR1 LGHNA, CDR2 YNFKEQ. The junction had 7 bases not matched to a gene; V was cut back by 4 bases and J by 0 bases. CDR3 sequence: CASSLSSGRSSYNEQFF. The DNA of the CDR3 is TGTGCCAGCAGCCTTTCCAGCGGGAGGAGCTCCTACAATGAGCAGTTCTTC.

The V call is TRBV11-3, the J call TRBJ2-4; D is unresolved. There are 11 residues in the CDR3. Germline V gene sequence: CDR1 SGHNT, CDR2 YENEEA. The ends were cut back, 7 bases at V and 9 bases at J, with 10 bases in the middle. In nucleotides, the CDR3 is TGTGCCAGCACAAAAAGGCCCATTCAGTACTTC. Translating gives CASTKRPIQYF. Complete variable domain (other parts from reference TRBV11-3 and TRBJ2-4): EAGVVQSPRYKIIEKKQPVAFWCNPISGHNTLYWYLQNLGQGPELLIRYENEEAVDDSQLPKDRFSAERLKGVDSTLKIQPAELGDSAVYLCASTKRPIQYFGAGTRLSVL.

The rearrangement links TRBV28 to TRBJ1-1; D gene uncertain. Trimming took 8 bases from V and 1 from J, leaving 14 bases between them. This CDR3 region has 14 residues. Germline V gene lookup returns CDR1 MDHEN and CDR2 SYDVKM. CDR3 coding DNA: TGTGCCAGCCGGGATGGCGCTTGGAACACTGAAGCTTTCTTT. This encodes CASRDGAWNTEAFF.

The rearrangement links TRBV6-5 to TRBJ2-1; D not resolved. Germline CDR1 reads MNHEY; CDR2 reads SVGAGI. Between the trimmed V and J ends, which lost 4 bases and 11 bases, there was a span of 18 bases. The CDR3 contains 14 residues. The CDR3 nucleotides are TGTGCCAGCAGTTTCCCCAGACGGCCCGATCAGCAGTTCTTC. This sequence encodes CASSFPRRPDQQFF.

V and J are TRBV2 and TRBJ2-7; no clear D. Trimming cost V 5 bases and J 2 bases, with 7 bases left between them. The CDR3 spans 12 residues. The germline V gene has CDR1 SNHLY and CDR2 FYNNEI. CDR3 DNA: TGTGCCAGCAGTAACCGGGCCTACGAGCAGTACTTC. It is translated as CASSNRAYEQYF.

The chain employs TRBV7-2 and TRBJ1-2, with unresolved D. V was cut by 1 base and J by 7 bases, with 10 bases left in between. The CDR3 is 13 amino acids. The germline V gene encodes CDR1 SGHTA and CDR2 FQGNSA. The chain's CDR3 is CASSLVVGSGYTF. The CDR3 DNA follows: TGTGCCAGCAGCTTAGTAGTAGGGTCTGGCTACACCTTC.

The chain has TRBV18 and TRBJ1-3; D gene unclear. Germline values: CDR1 KGHSH, CDR2 LQKENI. Trimming took 1 base from V and 6 from J, leaving 10 bases between them. CDR3 length: 14 residues. The CDR3 spells CASSPQGVENTIYF. The CDR3 DNA sequence: TGTGCCAGCTCACCACAGGGAGTGGAAAACACCATATATTTT. Full variable domain (rest looked up from reference TRBV18 and TRBJ1-3): NAGVMQNPRHLVRRRGQEARLRCSPMKGHSHVYWYRQLPEEGLKFMVYLQKENIIDESGMPKERFSAEFPKEGPSILRIQQVVRGDSAAYFCASSPQGVENTIYFGEGSWLTVV.

This sequence joins TRBV7-9 and TRBJ1-4; D not certain. Germline CDR1 is SEHNR and CDR2 is FQNEAQ (reference sequence). The CDR3 extends over 17 amino acids. The V and J ends lost 1 base and 3 bases respectively, with 15 bases between them. DNA of the CDR3: TGTGCCAGCAGCTTAGTATTACAGAGAGAATCTAATGAAAAACTGTTTTTT. It codes for CASSLVLQRESNEKLFF.

The chain carries TRBV2 and TRBJ2-3; 15 positions match TRBD2. The CDR3 sequence is 16 residues long. Unmatched junction bases numbered 10, after V lost 8 bases and J lost 7 bases. Germline CDR1 and CDR2: SNHLY and FYNNEI. The CDR3, as DNA: TGTGCCAGCCGGACTAGCGGGAGGGTGGGCTCTTATACGCAGTATTTT. It yields the protein CASRTSGRVGSYTQYF.

The V call is TRBV10-2, the J call TRBJ1-2; perhaps TRBD1 as D (5 bases). Trimming took 2 bases from V and 5 from J, leaving 6 bases between them. The CDR3 is made up of 12 amino acids. The germline CDR1 and CDR2 sequences are WSHSY and SAAADI. In nucleotides, the CDR3 is TGCGCCAGCAGTGAGGGGGCGTATGGCTACACCTTC. Translated: CASSEGAYGYTF.

As regards this clone: This specimen includes other DNA sequences encoding the same CDR3. The CDR3 DNA reads as TGTGCCAGCTCACCTCCTAGCGGGAGGGGCTACGAGCAGTACTTC. Its translation is CASSPPSGRGYEQYF. This rearrangement joins TRBV18 to TRBJ2-7; 12 bases agree with TRBD2. The CDR3 has 15 amino acids. Germline CDR1 reads KGHSH; CDR2 reads LQKENI. V shed 3 bases, J shed 3 bases, and the junction held 3 bases outside the gene matches.

This chain connects TRBV10-1 to TRBJ2-1, with a weak D call TRBD2 (7 bases). The germline CDR1 and CDR2 sequences are WNHNN and SYGVQD (reference sequence). V shed 3 bases and J shed 8 bases, with 11 bases lying between them. The CDR3 runs to 13 residues. The CDR3 sequence is CASSETGRDEQFF. The DNA for the CDR3 is TGCGCCAGCAGTGAAACAGGGAGGGATGAGCAGTTCTTC.

This clone was observed a single time. This sequence joins TRBV5-4 and TRBJ2-7; TRBD1 is a possible D gene (6 bases). V was cut by 3 bases and J by 6 bases, with 22 bases left in between. This CDR3 has 16 amino acids. Germline lookup yields CDR1 SGHNT and CDR2 YYREEE (reference sequence). CDR3 nucleotides: TGTGCCAGCAGCTCCCTAAGACAGGATGGGGCTATCGAGCAGTACTTC. It yields the protein CASSSLRQDGAIEQYF.

The CDR3 reads CASSKGTSGRGADEQFF. CDR3 sequence (DNA): TGTGCCAGTAGTAAAGGGACTAGCGGGAGGGGAGCCGATGAGCAGTTCTTC. The chain employs TRBV19 and TRBJ2-1, with 16 nucleotides matching TRBD2. CDR1 is LNHDA and CDR2 is SQIVND in the germline V gene (reference sequence). CDR3 length: 17 amino acids. The ends lost 4 bases at V and 8 bases at J; junction bases unmatched: 8. Drawing the rest from reference TRBV19 and TRBJ2-1, the complete variable domain is DGGITQSPKYLFRKEGQNVTLSCEQNLNHDAMYWYRQDPGQGLRLIYYSQIVNDFQKGDIAEGYSVSREKKESFPLTVTSAQKNPTAFYLCASSKGTSGRGADEQFFGPGTRLTVL.

Concerning this clone itself: At the DNA level, this CDR3 is encoded by other sequences in the same sample as well. The V call is TRBV5-1, the J call TRBJ2-7; D is ambiguous. Per the germline V gene, CDR1 is SGHRS and CDR2 is YFSETQ. V lost 4 bases, J lost 2 bases, and 10 bases lay in between. The CDR3 extends over 13 amino acids. CDR3: CASSPPSPYEQYF. CDR3 in DNA: TGCGCCAGCAGCCCACCAAGCCCCTACGAGCAGTACTTC.

The gene calls are TRBV5-4 and TRBJ2-6, with TRBD1 as a possible D gene (6 bases). V gave up 4 bases and J gave up 0 bases, with 14 bases separating them. The CDR3 runs 17 residues. Germline V gene sequence: CDR1 SGHNT, CDR2 YYREEE (reference sequence). The CDR3 DNA sequence: TGTGCCAGCAGCAGGACAGCTTTAAGCTCTGGGGCCAACGTCCTGACTTTC. It encodes CASSRTALSSGANVLTF.

This clone was detected only once. J is TRBJ1-2 and V is TRBV25-1; D might be TRBD1 (6 bases). V dropped 6 bases and J dropped 7 bases, with 12 bases sitting between them. The CDR3 length is 12 residues. Germline assignment: CDR1 MGHDK and CDR2 SYGVNS. CDR3 coding DNA: TGTGCCAGCAGCAAGGGGGGCCCTGGCTACACCTTC. The encoded protein is CASSKGGPGYTF.

With regard to this clone: Other DNA sequences in the same sample also yield this CDR3. This sequence joins TRBV6-1 and TRBJ1-5; D is ambiguous. The germline V gene has CDR1 MNHNS and CDR2 SASEGT. V lost 11 bases, J lost 1 base, and 12 bases lay in between. There are 13 residues in the CDR3. The CDR3 here is CASRVVSNQPQHF. The CDR3 nucleotides are TGTGCCTCCCGGGTCGTGAGCAATCAGCCCCAGCATTTT.

This clone has just one count. This chain links TRBV29-1 with TRBJ2-1, with TRBD2 matching 7 bases. J lost 6 bases, V lost 4 bases, and 9 bases had no gene match. The CDR3 totals 14 residues. Looked up from germline, CDR1 is SQVTM and CDR2 is ANQGSEA. The CDR3 reads CSVAVAGSSNEQFF. For the CDR3, the DNA is TGCAGCGTTGCTGTAGCGGGTTCATCCAATGAGCAGTTCTTC.

The CDR3 sequence: CASSDMTTGTHYNEQFF. Here the CDR3 DNA reads TGTGCCAGCAGTGATATGACCACCGGGACACACTACAATGAGCAGTTCTTC. V usage is TRBV6-1 and J usage is TRBJ2-1; weak D call: TRBD1 (6 bases). From germline, CDR1 is MNHNS and CDR2 SASEGT. The CDR3 is made up of 17 amino acids. V lost 3 bases and J lost 3, with 18 bases in between.

The chain carries TRBV2 and TRBJ2-2, with TRBD1 matching over 7 bases. Germline V CDR1 and CDR2: SNHLY, FYNNEI. The CDR3 is made up of 17 amino acids. With 7 bases clipped from V and 0 bases from J, the junction kept 11 bases outside the gene matches. The DNA of the CDR3 is TGTGCCAGCATGAGGCACCGGACAGGCACGAACACCGGGGAGCTGTTTTTT. Translation: CASMRHRTGTNTGELFF.